This T cell receptor (beta chain) was captured by sequencing in a study of shared clonotypes between healthy human individuals. This clone was seen only a few times. Germline-derived CDR1 and CDR2 are SGHNT and YENEEA. Trimming shortened V by 5 bases and J by 4 bases, and 15 bases separated the two germline ends. The CDR3 loop spans 15 amino acids. The deep-level immunoSEQ assay was used. TCRdb's copy holds only in-frame clones and misses some; the assay was immunoSEQ multiplex PCR. The repertoire holds 2 million to 2.5 million clones, approximately 95% seen once, with 0.35% to 0.5% in the top ten. The V call is TRBV11-3, the J call TRBJ2-1, with D possibly matching TRBD1 (6 bases). Sequences were obtained from naive CD4+ T cells from PBMCs. The subset denotes: CD45RA+ positively selected. The clonotype was recovered from a young man in good health. Some clones in this sample may be carry-over from other donors' samples. The CDR3 DNA reads TGTGCCAGCAGCCATTATGACAGGCCTTACAATGAGCAGTTCTTC. Its translation: CASSHYDRPYNEQFF.